The T cell receptor beta chain described here comes from a study of breast tumors, draining lymph nodes, adjacent tissues. Study conclusions and caveats: That most tumor T cells come from lymph nodes remained unproven. Tumor repertoires ranked between lymph nodes and nontumor tissue in diversity, with V and J gene preferences. Most tumor T cells seemingly derive from lymph node, then expand in tumor.

CDR3 length: 16 residues. Germline assignment: CDR1 LNHDA and CDR2 SQIVND (reference sequence). Trimming took 8 bases from V and 4 from J; bases not matched to a gene: 11. A note on this clonotype: The antigen is unknown. Here the CDR3 omits its conserved ending phenylalanine or tryptophan, so a read error is the likely source.

Breast cancer patients provided tissue from their axillary draining lymph nodes. TCRdb reprocessed the multiplex PCR reads with MiXCR, giving one entry per CDR3 protein. The data hold roughly 220,000 distinct CDR3 sequences, with around 35% observed a single time. The sequencing sample was made of axillary lymph node tissue. The receptor was isolated from a female donor with breast cancer. Some clones in this sample may be carry-over from other donors' samples. The V call is TRBV19, the J call TRBJ2-5; 12 nucleotides line up with TRBD2. CDR3 sequence reads: CASGPITSGRSETQYS. The CDR3 DNA reads TGTGCCAGTGGACCTATAACTAGCGGGAGGTCAGAGACCCAGTACTCC.